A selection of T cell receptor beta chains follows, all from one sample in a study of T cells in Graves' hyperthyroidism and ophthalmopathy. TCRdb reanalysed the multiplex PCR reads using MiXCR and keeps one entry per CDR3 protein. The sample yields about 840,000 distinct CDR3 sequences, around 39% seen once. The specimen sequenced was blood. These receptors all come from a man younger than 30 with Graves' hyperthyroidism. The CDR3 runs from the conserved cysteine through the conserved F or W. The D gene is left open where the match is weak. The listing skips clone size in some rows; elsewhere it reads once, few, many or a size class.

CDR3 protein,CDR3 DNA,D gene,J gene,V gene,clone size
CASSQSLQGEKLFF,TGCGCCAGCAGCCAAAGCTTACAGGGGGAAAAACTGTTTTTT,TRBD1,TRBJ1-4,TRBV4-1,few
CASSYEGADYGYTF,TGTGCCAGCAGTTATGAGGGAGCGGACTATGGCTACACCTTC,-,TRBJ1-2,TRBV2,once
CASSPVTKFYEQYF,TGTGCCAGCAGTCCCGTCACGAAGTTTTACGAGCAGTACTTC,-,TRBJ2-7,TRBV6-5,few
CASSGRSLDAFF,TGTGCCAGCAGTGGGCGTAGTCTGGACGCTTTCTTT,-,TRBJ1-1,TRBV6-5,-
CASSFSQPRGGYNSPLHF,TGTGCCAGCAGCTTCTCACAACCACGTGGGGGGTATAATTCACCCCTCCACTTT,-,TRBJ1-6,TRBV7-9,few
CASSLVAGSGELFF,TGCGCCAGCAGCTTGGTGGCAGGGTCCGGGGAGCTGTTTTTT,-,TRBJ2-2,TRBV5-1,few
CASNLGETGYTF,TGTGCCAGCAATTTGGGGGAGACTGGCTACACCTTC,-,TRBJ1-2,TRBV25-1,-
CSVEDRWAPEETQYF,TGCAGCGTTGAAGATCGGTGGGCTCCCGAAGAGACCCAGTACTTC,-,TRBJ2-5,TRBV29-1,many
CASSRITGTGELFF,TGCGCCAGCAGTCGAATCACGGGGACCGGGGAGCTGTTTTTT,-,TRBJ2-2,TRBV5-4,-
CASSQELEVLYYGYTF,TGTGCCAGCAGCCAAGAGTTGGAGGTTTTATACTATGGCTACACCTTC,-,TRBJ1-2,TRBV9,-
CASSAQGVDEQYF,TGTGCCAGCAGTGCTCAGGGAGTCGACGAGCAGTACTTC,-,TRBJ2-7,TRBV12-3/TRBV12-4,few
CASSFIGGDYEQYF,TGTGCCAGCAGCTTTATTGGCGGTGACTACGAGCAGTACTTC,-,TRBJ2-7,TRBV7-9,-
CASRPRGKARGNTIYF,TGTGCCAGCAGACCTAGGGGGAAGGCGCGGGGAAACACCATATATTTT,-,TRBJ1-3,TRBV7-2,few
CASSPRDSFYEQYF,TGTGCCAGCAGCCCACGGGACAGTTTCTACGAGCAGTACTTC,TRBD1,TRBJ2-7,TRBV7-2,few
CASSLMGVDVTGELFF,TGTGCCAGCAGCTTAATGGGAGTTGACGTTACCGGGGAGCTGTTTTTT,-,TRBJ2-2,TRBV7-3,-
CSARGGAAVNEAQYF,TGCAGTGCTAGAGGTGGGGCGGCGGTCAACGAGGCCCAGTACTTC,-,TRBJ2-5,TRBV20-1,-
CSVADWGGEETQYF,TGCAGTGTCGCCGATTGGGGGGGGGAAGAGACCCAGTACTTC,TRBD2,TRBJ2-5,TRBV20-1,-
CASSFRTGQFF,TGTGCCAGCAGCTTCCGGACAGGGCAGTTCTTC,TRBD1,TRBJ2-1,TRBV7-2,-
CASWSGGERLTEAFF,TGCGCCAGCTGGTCGGGGGGCGAGCGTTTGACTGAAGCTTTCTTT,-,TRBJ1-1,TRBV4-1,-
CASRSGQGELGNTIYF,TGTGCCAGCAGGTCCGGACAGGGGGAGTTGGGAAACACCATATATTTT,TRBD1,TRBJ1-3,TRBV7-9,many
CASSVAPGGGHQETQYF,TGTGCCAGCAGCGTAGCCCCGGGCGGGGGGCACCAAGAGACCCAGTACTTC,TRBD2,TRBJ2-5,TRBV9,-
CASSLVQTGELFF,TGTGCCAGCAGCCTAGTGCAGACCGGGGAGCTGTTTTTT,-,TRBJ2-2,TRBV7-2,many
CSVREASYEQYF,TGCAGCGTCAGGGAGGCCTCCTACGAGCAGTACTTC,-,TRBJ2-7,TRBV29-1,-
CASSQDTTGFEQYF,TGTGCCAGCAGCCAAGATACGACAGGGTTCGAGCAGTACTTC,TRBD1,TRBJ2-7,TRBV7-9,-
CASSQAAGSGNTIYF,TGCGCCAGCAGCCAAGCAGCGGGGTCTGGAAACACCATATATTTT,-,TRBJ1-3,TRBV5-5,few
CASSGHRDGDSPLHF,TGTGCCAGCAGTGGACACCGGGACGGAGATTCACCCCTCCACTTT,-,TRBJ1-6,TRBV2,-
CASSIEGTGALANYGYTF,TGTGCCAGTAGTATCGAGGGGACAGGGGCTCTCGCTAACTATGGCTACACCTTC,TRBD1,TRBJ1-2,TRBV19,few
CASSLEVTGAQPQHF,TGTGCCAGCAGCTTGGAGGTAACAGGGGCTCAGCCCCAGCATTTT,TRBD1,TRBJ1-5,TRBV5-5,-
CASSNDRGHQETQYF,TGTGCCAGTAGTAACGACAGGGGGCACCAAGAGACCCAGTACTTC,TRBD1,TRBJ2-5,TRBV19,-
CASSLGSLGRSGNTIYF,TGTGCCAGCAGCCTAGGGTCATTGGGGAGATCCGGAAACACCATATATTTT,-,TRBJ1-3,TRBV11-2,few
CASSQVWGARDTQYF,TGCGCCAGCAGCCAAGTCTGGGGGGCGCGTGATACGCAGTATTTT,-,TRBJ2-3,TRBV4-1,-
CAISEGHGSYGYTF,TGTGCCATCAGTGAGGGACATGGGAGCTATGGCTACACCTTC,-,TRBJ1-2,TRBV10-3,many
CASSSSGDDYERYF,TGTGCCAGCAGTTCGTCAGGGGATGACTACGAGCGGTACTTC,-,TRBJ2-7,TRBV27,-
CSVRAGDYEQYF,TGCAGCGTTAGGGCAGGGGACTACGAGCAGTACTTC,-,TRBJ2-7,TRBV29-1,many
CSVRSGSSYEQYF,TGCAGCGTTCGTAGCGGGAGTTCCTACGAGCAGTACTTC,TRBD2,TRBJ2-7,TRBV29-1,many
CSVERLAGDGTEAFF,TGCAGCGTTGAACGTCTAGCGGGAGATGGGACTGAAGCTTTCTTT,-,TRBJ1-1,TRBV29-1,-
CASSQDRPSQETQYF,TGCGCCAGCAGCCAAGATCGTCCCTCTCAAGAGACCCAGTACTTC,-,TRBJ2-5,TRBV4-1,-
CASIIIEAFF,TGTGCCAGCATAATCATCGAAGCTTTCTTT,-,TRBJ1-1,TRBV2,many
CASSINREAFF,TGTGCCAGCAGCATCAACAGGGAAGCTTTCTTT,-,TRBJ1-1,TRBV7-9,many
CASSFGGRKETQYF,TGTGCCAGCAGTTTCGGGGGCAGGAAAGAGACCCAGTACTTC,-,TRBJ2-5,TRBV12-3/TRBV12-4,-
CASRPAIGAEAFF,TGTGCCAGCAGGCCCGCGATCGGAGCCGAAGCTTTCTTT,-,TRBJ1-1,TRBV9,few
CASSAGSGRYNSPLHF,TGTGCCAGCAGTGCCGGGTCCGGACGTTATAATTCACCCCTCCACTTT,-,TRBJ1-6,TRBV6-5,-
CSAPPPHDEGTYEQYF,TGCAGTGCCCCACCACCCCACGATGAAGGGACCTACGAGCAGTACTTC,-,TRBJ2-7,TRBV20-1,-
CASRDWDGDFTEAFF,TGTGCCAGCAGGGACTGGGACGGCGATTTCACTGAAGCTTTCTTT,-,TRBJ1-1,TRBV7-2,-
CASTGTGISGSPLHF,TGTGCCAGCACCGGGACAGGGATAAGCGGATCACCCCTCCACTTT,TRBD1,TRBJ1-6,TRBV2,many
CASSTSLNTGELFF,TGTGCCAGTAGTACCTCTTTGAACACCGGGGAGCTGTTTTTT,-,TRBJ2-2,TRBV19,many
CASSLNTLGEQYF,TGTGCCAGCAGCTTAAACACGCTCGGGGAGCAGTACTTC,-,TRBJ2-7,TRBV7-3,few
CSARSQQETQYF,TGCAGTGCTAGGTCCCAGCAAGAGACCCAGTACTTC,-,TRBJ2-5,TRBV20-1,many
CASSQDLSHITYEQYF,TGCGCCAGCAGCCAAGATCTATCTCATATAACCTACGAGCAGTACTTC,-,TRBJ2-7,TRBV4-3,-
CSVWIGEQYF,TGCAGCGTCTGGATAGGTGAGCAGTACTTC,-,TRBJ2-7,TRBV29-1,many
CATSDYRFGYTF,TGTGCCACCAGTGATTACAGGTTCGGCTACACCTTC,-,TRBJ1-2,TRBV24-1,-